A single sample gave rise to the 3 T cell receptor beta chains below, sequenced in a study of early T cells in non-severe SARS-CoV-2 infection. TCRdb analysed the 5' RACE reads with MiXCR anew, one entry per CDR3 protein. The repertoire holds 85,000 to 95,000 distinct CDR3 sequences, with about 15% as singletons. Material for sequencing was whole blood. These receptors were obtained from an adult who was a healthcare worker with PCR-confirmed SARS-CoV-2 infection or an uninfected control (not recorded which).

The chain employs TRBV21-1 and TRBJ2-7; the table gives TRBD1 as D, unverified against the DNA. TRBV21-1 is assigned pseudogene status. This CDR3 has 14 residues. CDR3 in amino acids: CASSQTPWIYEQYV. For the CDR3, the DNA is TGTGCCAGCAGTCAAACCCCCTGGATCTACGAGCAGTACGTC.

The chain combines TRBV5-4 with TRBJ1-2; no clear D gene. Trimming shortened V by 3 bases and J by 5 bases, and 11 bases separated the two germline ends. The germline CDR1 and CDR2 sequences are SGHNT and YYREEE (reference sequence). The CDR3 extends over 13 amino acids. CDR3 sequence reads: CASSSGQRYGYTF. DNA of the CDR3: TGTGCCAGCAGCTCTGGGCAGCGTTATGGCTACACCTTC.

The V gene is TRBV19, the J gene TRBJ1-2; D is ambiguous. The length of the CDR3 is 14 residues. Germline CDR1 is LNHDA and CDR2 is SQIVND (reference sequence). V was clipped by 4 bases and J by 4 bases, with 13 bases between them. The CDR3 sequence is CASSNYGRIYGYTF. Here the CDR3 DNA reads TGTGCCAGTAGTAATTACGGACGTATCTATGGCTACACCTTC.